This TCR beta chain was obtained from a study of shared clonotypes between healthy human individuals (dated by TCRdb to 2018 to 2020). Regarding the complete study: A few men and a couple of women, aged 18 to 49 years, made up the cohort. Per donor, three plates each were used for CD4 naive and CD4 memory, two for CD8 naive, and one for CD8 memory. To estimate repertoire size and how much clonotype sharing occurs between individuals, the study deeply sequenced the blood TCR repertoires of 5 or 6 healthy adults. Different laboratories and diverse techniques were used to prepare libraries and sequence TCR repertoires, to increase sequencing depth and limit assay-specific biases. Per donor, leukapheresis produced somewhere between about 0.9 and 9 billion PBMCs. Study-wide findings and limitations: Across a handful of donors, approximately 4.6% of naive CD4, approximately 3.5% of naive CD8, approximately 2.5% of memory CD4, and 0.4% of memory CD8 clonotypes were shared. Based on pairwise subsampling, the degree of clonotype sharing among donors was expected to be affected by sequencing depth. The genetic and exposure-history diversity represented was limited by the small number of donors. Compared with non-shared clonotypes, clonotypes shared by all four sorted-subset donors had higher generation probabilities. Naive subsets generally had larger estimated clonotype richness than memory subsets did. Sampling was restricted to blood, and TCR repertoires in tissues likely differ from the TCR repertoires found in blood. Incomplete sequencing was indicated by rarefaction of sorted-subset datasets, despite the large sequencing depth.

To note about this clone: Its cognate antigen has yet to be identified. Base qualities were left out, and no much larger clone turns up one base away.

The CDR3 holds 20 amino acids from the cysteine to the phenylalanine. Just the 60-base CDR3 DNA is kept, in frame starting at base 1. After removal of 3 bases from V and 0 bases from J, the junction retains 10 bases not matched to a gene. Reading the germline V gene gives CDR1 MGHRA and CDR2 YSYEKL. Donors were healthy HIV-negative adults with no recently reported acute infections or vaccinations. All donors were Caucasian adults living in Nashville, Tennessee, USA. CD4+ T cells were enriched through magnetic negative selection, after which naive cells were positively selected on CD45RA and the remaining negative fraction served as the memory subset. Blood was collected by leukapheresis, and PBMCs were isolated by Ficoll-Histopaque density gradient centrifugation and then cryopreserved in liquid nitrogen vapor phase. Purity and quantity of every magnetically sorted T cell population were checked by analytical flow cytometry. Each sorted fraction had its genomic DNA isolated and then quantified by UV absorbance on a Nanodrop 2000c.

TCR CDR3 regions were amplified from genomic DNA by multiplex PCR using the deep immunoSEQ assay. Extracted genomic DNA from each cell subset was spread evenly across all wells of several immunoSEQ 96-well plates, with each plate serving as a replicate. For sorted subsets, roughly 200 ng genomic DNA, equal to tens of thousands of T cell genomes, was loaded into each replicate PCR. The purified libraries were quantified using a Qubit 3.0 fluorometer, sized with a Bioanalyzer 2100, and then quantified again using the KAPA Library Quantification kit. Every immunoSEQ 96-well plate was sequenced on a dedicated single-read 150-cycle Illumina NextSeq 550 flow cell. The authors processed their data as follows. The immunoSEQ output contained only junctional sequences without quality scores, so filtering could not match that applied to full-length reads. Sequences were annotated with PyIR, a Python wrapper for IgBLAST v1.9, and V/J genes and CDR3 were assigned using IMGT germline references. Reads were removed for weak V/J assignments (E-value above 1e-6), missing CDR3, stop codons, out-of-frame junctions, or ambiguous translated residues. V3J clonotypes were defined as sequences sharing the same inferred V gene, J gene, and CDR3 amino acid sequence. Percentage overlap between repertoires was calculated by dividing the number of shared unique clonotypes by the size of the smaller repertoire. RTK rarefaction, the Chao1 estimator, and Recon v2.1 estimates of unobserved clonotypes were used to assess repertoire richness. Generation probabilities were computed with OLGA for all TCRbeta clonotypes obtained by the gDNA method from a few donors. TCRdb holds this immuneACCESS table with in-frame rearrangements only. Some clones are missing; in checked studies, unresolved V genes explain under half, and the rest has no known cause. D and trimming come from the DNA, and the V and J calls and clone size come from that table. Across this sample there are about 730,000 clones, with roughly two thirds seen only once. Under 2% of the sample lies in the top ten.

Source material: memory CD4+ T cells sorted from blood. The cell subset or site tag for this specimen amounts to: CD45RA-negative fraction. This clonotype was sampled from a woman aged 30 to 39 in good health. Recombination joined TRBV4-1 with TRBJ2-1; the junction holds 14 bases that match TRBD2. The DNA reads TGCGCCAGCAGCCAGGCCGGCGGGACTAGCGGGGGAAGCTCCTACAATGAGCAGTTCTTC. Its product reads: CASSQAGGTSGGSSYNEQFF.